This TCR beta chain was identified during a study of response to subunit inactivated influenza vaccine. V lost 7 bases and J 6 bases, leaving 21 bases between the germline ends. The CDR3 consists of 15 residues. TCRdb re-derived calls from the RT-PCR reads in MiXCR, one entry per CDR3 protein. The sample contains more than 450,000 distinct CDR3 sequences, 12% of which appear only once. This clonotype occurred a few times. The sample consisted of PBMCs from blood, taken on the day of vaccination. J is TRBJ1-2 and V is TRBV12-3 or TRBV12-4; D gene uncertain. The TCR was taken from a man aged 45-65 years who received an inactivated influenza vaccine. The CDR3 bases are TGTGCCAGCACCACACCGGTCGGAGCTTTACATGGCTACACCTTC. As protein: CASTTPVGALHGYTF.